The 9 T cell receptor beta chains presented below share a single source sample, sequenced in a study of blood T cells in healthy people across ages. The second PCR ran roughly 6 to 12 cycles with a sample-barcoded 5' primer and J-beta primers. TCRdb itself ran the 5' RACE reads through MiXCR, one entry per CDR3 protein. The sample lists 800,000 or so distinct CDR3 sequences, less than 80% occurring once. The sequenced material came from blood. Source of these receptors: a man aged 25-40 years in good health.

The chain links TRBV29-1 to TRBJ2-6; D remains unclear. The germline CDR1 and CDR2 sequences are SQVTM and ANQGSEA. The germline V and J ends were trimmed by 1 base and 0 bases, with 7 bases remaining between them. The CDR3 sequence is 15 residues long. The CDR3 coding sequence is TGCAGCGTTGAAGGGTCCGCCTCTGGGGCCAACGTCCTGACTTTC. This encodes CSVEGSASGANVLTF.

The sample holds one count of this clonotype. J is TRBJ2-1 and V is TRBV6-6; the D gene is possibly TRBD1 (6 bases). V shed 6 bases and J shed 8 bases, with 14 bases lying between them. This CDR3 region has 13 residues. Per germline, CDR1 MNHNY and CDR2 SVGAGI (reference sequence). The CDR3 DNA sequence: TGTGCCAGCAGGGGGGCCACTGGTCATGAGCAGTTCTTC. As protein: CASRGATGHEQFF.

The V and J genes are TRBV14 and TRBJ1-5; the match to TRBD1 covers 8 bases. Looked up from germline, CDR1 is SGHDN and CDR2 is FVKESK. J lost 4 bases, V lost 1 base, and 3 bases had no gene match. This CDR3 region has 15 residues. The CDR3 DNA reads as TGTGCCAGCAGCCAAGGGGACAGGTCGAATCAGCCCCAGCATTTT. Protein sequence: CASSQGDRSNQPQHF.

CDR3 nucleotide sequence: TGTGCCAGCAGCCCCACGCCTCCGCTTAGCACTGAAGCTTTCTTT. Translated: CASSPTPPLSTEAFF. The rearrangement links TRBV14 to TRBJ1-1; D unclear. Per germline, CDR1 SGHDN and CDR2 FVKESK. This CDR3 is 15 amino acids long. The V end lost 4 bases, the J end lost 4 bases, and 16 bases lay between the germline ends.

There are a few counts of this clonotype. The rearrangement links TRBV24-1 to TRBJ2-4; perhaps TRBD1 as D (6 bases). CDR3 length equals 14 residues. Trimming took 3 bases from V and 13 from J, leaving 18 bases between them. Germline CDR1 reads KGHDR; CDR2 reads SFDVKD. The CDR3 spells CATSDPGQFVKQYF. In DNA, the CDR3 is TGTGCCACCAGTGATCCCGGACAGTTTGTGAAGCAGTACTTC.

The CDR3 coding sequence is TGTGCCAGCAGTTCCCCGACAGGGACCGAGACCCAGTACTTC. Protein sequence: CASSSPTGTETQYF. The V call is TRBV12-3 or TRBV12-4, the J call TRBJ2-4; 7 bases align to TRBD1. The J call may be incorrect, as the DNA end agrees better with TRBJ2-5. The CDR3 loop spans 14 amino acids.

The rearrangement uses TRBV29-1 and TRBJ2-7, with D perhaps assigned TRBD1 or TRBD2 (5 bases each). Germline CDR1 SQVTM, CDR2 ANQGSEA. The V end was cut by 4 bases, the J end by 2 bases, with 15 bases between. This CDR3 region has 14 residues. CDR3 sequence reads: CSVAVTGLAYEQYF. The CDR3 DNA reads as TGCAGCGTTGCTGTCACAGGACTCGCCTACGAGCAGTACTTC.

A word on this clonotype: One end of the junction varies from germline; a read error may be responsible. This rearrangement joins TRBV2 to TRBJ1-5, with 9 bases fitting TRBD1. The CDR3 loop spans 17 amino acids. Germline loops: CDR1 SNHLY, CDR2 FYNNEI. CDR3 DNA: TGTGCCAGCAGCGCCTCACAGGGGGCGTTAAGCAATCATCCCCAGCATTTT. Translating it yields CASSASQGALSNHPQHF.

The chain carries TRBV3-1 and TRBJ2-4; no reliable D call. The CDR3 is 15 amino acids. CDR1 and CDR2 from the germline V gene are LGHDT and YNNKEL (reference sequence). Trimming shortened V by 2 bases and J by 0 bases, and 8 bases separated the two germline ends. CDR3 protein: CASSQLPSAKNIQYF. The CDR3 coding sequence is TGTGCCAGCAGCCAACTCCCCTCAGCCAAAAACATTCAGTACTTC.